These 23 T cell receptor beta chains came from one sample sequenced in a study of blood T cell repertoires in COVID-19. Repertoires were generated with immunoSEQ multiplex PCR, while TCRdb's copy carries only in-frame clones and drops some. The table lists 100,000 or so clones, roughly 85% of them singletons, with about 1.7% in the top ten. The source material was peripheral blood. Every receptor here comes from a woman aged 70-85 years with active or convalescent COVID-19.

This clone was observed a handful of times. The rearrangement joins TRBV7-8 to TRBJ1-3; 7 positions agree with TRBD1. J gave up 0 bases and V 5 bases, and 7 bases lay outside the gene matches. The CDR3 is 16 amino acids. Germline V gives CDR1 SGHVS, CDR2 FQNEAQ. The CDR3 DNA is TGTGCCAGCAGCGGGTACAGGGGCCCCTCTGGAAACACCATATATTTT. This gives the protein CASSGYRGPSGNTIYF.

This clone appeared a few times. J is TRBJ2-7 and V is TRBV5-5; D is unclear. CDR3 length: 14 residues. V lost 1 base and J 1 base, leaving 9 bases between the germline ends. CDR1 and CDR2 (germline): SGHKS, YYEKEE (reference sequence). The CDR3 bases are TGTGCCAGCAGCTTGTCTCCAGCGTCCTACGAGCAGTACTTC. This codes for CASSLSPASYEQYF.

This chain links TRBV28 with TRBJ2-3, with D possibly TRBD1 on 5 matching bases. CDR3 length: 11 amino acids. Germline lookup yields CDR1 MDHEN and CDR2 SYDVKM. Trimming took off 6 bases at V and 7 bases at J, with 8 bases between the two ends. CDR3 sequence reads: CASSPGYTQYF. CDR3 coding DNA: TGTGCCAGCAGCCCAGGGTATACGCAGTATTTT.

The V and J genes are TRBV3-1 (or the pseudogene TRBV3-2) and TRBJ1-1; TRBD1 agrees at 7 bases. The CDR3 loop spans 13 amino acids. V lost 4 bases to trimming and J lost 6 bases; unmatched junction nucleotides: 5. In germline, CDR1 is LGHDT, CDR2 YNNKEL (reference sequence). The CDR3 sequence: CASSPTGPPEAFF. CDR3 coding DNA: TGTGCCAGCAGCCCGACAGGGCCCCCTGAAGCTTTCTTT.

J is TRBJ1-1 and V is TRBV6-5, with 7 bases aligning to TRBD1. Trimming at V came to 5 bases and at J to 8 bases, leaving 2 bases not matched to a gene. The CDR3 consists of 11 residues. Germline V gene lookup returns CDR1 MNHEY and CDR2 SVGAGI. The DNA of the CDR3 is TGTGCCAGCAGTCGACAGGGAGAAGCTTTCTTT. Translation: CASSRQGEAFF.

V gene TRBV18 combines with J gene TRBJ2-2; TRBD1 is a possible D gene (7 bases). Trimming took 3 bases from V and 6 from J, leaving 17 bases between them. The CDR3 has 16 residues. Germline V gene sequence: CDR1 KGHSH, CDR2 LQKENI. CDR3 region: CASSPRQGRRAGELFF. The DNA of the CDR3 is TGTGCCAGCTCACCTCGACAGGGAAGGAGGGCCGGGGAGCTGTTTTTT.

The chain carries TRBV7-9 and TRBJ2-2; D remains ambiguous. V was trimmed by 2 bases and J by 7 bases, leaving 5 bases between them. The CDR3 has 12 amino acids. Germline V gene data show CDR1 as SEHNR and CDR2 as FQNEAQ (reference sequence). The CDR3 reads CASSLRVGELFF. The CDR3 nucleotides are TGTGCCAGCAGCTTACGGGTCGGGGAGCTGTTTTTT.

This clone was detected only once. The rearrangement joins TRBV3-1 (or the pseudogene TRBV3-2) to TRBJ1-3; 9 bases fit TRBD1. The CDR3 sequence is 15 residues long. The germline V gene encodes CDR1 LGHDT and CDR2 YNNKEL (reference sequence). V lost 4 bases, J lost 8 bases, and 9 bases stayed unmatched. CDR3 DNA sequence: TGTGCCAGCAGCCCGTCACAGGGGGCCGGCGACACCATATATTTT. As protein: CASSPSQGAGDTIYF.

V gene TRBV5-4 combines with J gene TRBJ1-2; the D is unclear. The length of the CDR3 is 13 residues. Germline V lookup: CDR1 SGHNT, CDR2 YYREEE (reference sequence). The V and J ends lost 5 bases and 1 base respectively, with 9 bases between them. DNA of the CDR3: TGTGCCAGCAGTTTCGGGATTAACTATGGCTACACCTTC. Translation: CASSFGINYGYTF.

V and J are TRBV19 and TRBJ1-1, with 8 bases that match TRBD1. Looked up from germline, CDR1 is LNHDA and CDR2 is SQIVND (reference sequence). The trim removed 4 bases at V and 1 base at J, leaving 2 bases unmatched. The length of the CDR3 is 14 residues. CDR3 residues: CASSKGTGNTEAFF. CDR3 in DNA: TGTGCCAGTAGTAAAGGGACAGGGAACACTGAAGCTTTCTTT.

The genes are TRBV6-5 and TRBJ1-1, with D maybe TRBD1 (5 bases). Per the germline V gene, CDR1 is MNHEY and CDR2 is SVGAGI. V was pared by 0 bases and J by 4 bases, with 12 bases between. CDR3 length: 15 residues. The CDR3 bases are TGTGCCAGCAGTTACTCGGGACTGGGAGTCACTGAAGCTTTCTTT. Amino acid sequence: CASSYSGLGVTEAFF.

This clone was seen more than once but under ten times. V gene TRBV28 combines with J gene TRBJ1-3; 8 bases align to TRBD1. Per germline, CDR1 MDHEN and CDR2 SYDVKM. The CDR3 loop spans 14 amino acids. Trimming removed 5 bases from V and 2 bases from J; junction bases left unmatched: 2. CDR3 sequence reads: CASSQQGAGNTIYF. The CDR3 DNA reads TGTGCCAGCAGTCAACAGGGGGCTGGAAACACCATATATTTT. Variable domain in full (rest from reference TRBV28 and TRBJ1-3): DVKVTQSSRYLVKRTGEKVFLECVQDMDHENMFWYRQDPGLGLRLIYFSYDVKMKEKGDIPEGYSVSREKKERFSLILESASTNQTSMYLCASSQQGAGNTIYFGEGSWLTVV.

This sequence joins TRBV19 and TRBJ2-2, with 7 bases matching TRBD1. J gave up 4 bases and V 4 bases, and 9 bases lay outside the gene matches. There are 16 residues in the CDR3. CDR1 and CDR2 (germline): LNHDA, SQIVND (reference sequence). CDR3 nucleotide sequence: TGTGCCAGTAGTACACTGACAGGGTTCGGCACCGGGGAGCTGTTTTTT. The encoded protein is CASSTLTGFGTGELFF.

The chain carries TRBV10-3 and TRBJ1-2, with D possibly matching TRBD1 (6 bases). V was cut by 7 bases and J by 7 bases, with 16 bases left in between. Germline V CDR1 and CDR2: ENHRY, SYGVKD. The CDR3 contains 13 residues. CDR3 loop: CAITATGDIGYTF. CDR3 bases: TGTGCCATCACCGCGACAGGTGATATTGGCTACACCTTC.

This chain connects TRBV12-3 or TRBV12-4 to TRBJ1-2; the match to TRBD1 covers 7 bases. V shed 1 base, J shed 14 bases, and the junction held 7 bases outside the gene matches. This CDR3 is 12 amino acids long. The CDR3 here is CASSLGSWDRTF. The CDR3 DNA is TGTGCCAGCAGTTTAGGTTCTTGGGACAGAACCTTC.

The chain is built from TRBV30 and TRBJ2-7; maybe TRBD2 (6 bases). V was cut by 3 bases and J by 5 bases, with 17 bases left in between. CDR1 GTSNPN and CDR2 SVGIG come from the germline V gene (reference sequence). The CDR3 runs to 14 residues. CDR3 residues: CAWSTIRGSNEQYF. Here the CDR3 DNA reads TGTGCCTGGAGCACCATCCGGGGGTCTAACGAGCAGTACTTC.

This clone was recorded only once. This rearrangement joins TRBV7-2 to TRBJ2-1; D is perhaps TRBD1 (6 bases). Between the trimmed V and J ends, which lost 1 base and 6 bases, there was a span of 7 bases. CDR1 and CDR2 (germline): SGHTA, FQGNSA. This CDR3 is 13 amino acids long. CDR3 sequence: CASSLGTANEQFF. CDR3 sequence (DNA): TGTGCCAGCAGCTTAGGGACAGCCAATGAGCAGTTCTTC. The variable domain in full, completed from reference TRBV7-2 and TRBJ2-1, reads GAGVSQSPSNKVTEKGKDVELRCDPISGHTALYWYRQSLGQGLEFLIYFQGNSAPDKSGLPSDRFSAERTGGSVSTLTIQRTQQEDSAVYLCASSLGTANEQFFGPGTRLTVL.

The chain has TRBV6-5 and TRBJ1-4; 9 nucleotides match TRBD1. Looked up from germline, CDR1 is MNHEY and CDR2 is SVGAGI. V trimming: 6 bases; J trimming: 6 bases; junction bases outside the gene matches: 5. This CDR3 contains 14 residues. The CDR3 sequence is CASSSQGADEKLFF. The CDR3 bases are TGTGCCAGCAGCTCACAGGGGGCTGATGAAAAACTGTTTTTT.

The chain links TRBV28 to TRBJ1-5; weak D call: TRBD1 (6 bases). V was trimmed by 8 bases and J by 5 bases, leaving 22 bases between them. CDR1 is MDHEN and CDR2 is SYDVKM in the germline V gene. The CDR3 covers 16 residues. CDR3 bases: TGTGCCAGCTTAACCCTAAAACAGGGTTGGTATCAGCCCCAGCATTTT. Amino acids: CASLTLKQGWYQPQHF.

This clone was counted between two and nine times. The chain couples TRBV3-1 (or the pseudogene TRBV3-2) to TRBJ1-5; D is uncertain. V dropped 4 bases and J dropped 0 bases, with 13 bases sitting between them. Germline assignment: CDR1 LGHDT and CDR2 YNNKEL (reference sequence). This CDR3 is built from 16 residues. CDR3 residues: CASSPRKEYSNQPQHF. The CDR3 DNA sequence: TGTGCCAGCAGCCCCCGAAAAGAGTATAGCAATCAGCCCCAGCATTTT.

The rearrangement uses TRBV9 and TRBJ2-1; tentative D call: TRBD2 (7 bases). Germline loops: CDR1 SGDLS, CDR2 YYNGEE. The CDR3 extends over 13 amino acids. V shed 3 bases and J shed 7 bases, with 11 bases lying between them. The CDR3 bases are TGTGCCAGCAGCGACGGGGGGCTAAATGAGCAGTTCTTC. This gives the protein CASSDGGLNEQFF.

The chain recombines TRBV5-5 with TRBJ1-1; the D gene is possibly TRBD1 (6 bases). The CDR3 is made up of 15 amino acids. CDR1 and CDR2 (germline): SGHKS, YYEKEE (reference sequence). Trimming shortened V by 0 bases and J by 4 bases, and 13 bases separated the two germline ends. The CDR3 DNA is TGTGCCAGCAGCTTGGCCGCAGGGGCGCCCACTGAAGCTTTCTTT. Protein product: CASSLAAGAPTEAFF.

CDR3 nucleotides: TGTGCCAGCGTCCAAACAGGGGGCATCAGCAATCAGCCCCAGCATTTT. Translation: CASVQTGGISNQPQHF. J is TRBJ1-5 and V is TRBV19; 9 positions match TRBD1. The junction had 10 bases not matched to a gene; V was cut back by 9 bases and J by 1 base. The length of the CDR3 is 16 residues. Germline V gene sequence: CDR1 LNHDA, CDR2 SQIVND (reference sequence).